The 24 T cell receptor beta chains below all came from one sample that was sequenced in a study of T-cell memory formation after mild COVID-19. MiXCR, applied by TCRdb to the 5' RACE reads, yields one record per CDR3 protein. There are fewer than 450,000 distinct CDR3 sequences in the sample; around 20% occur only once, and roughly an eighth lies in the top ten. The sequencing sample was made of PBMCs or a T cell subset sorted from them (not recorded which). Receptor source: an adult woman who had mild COVID-19 (a few samples of this study predate the infection). Cell type and time point are not known.

The rearrangement links TRBV11-2 to TRBJ2-7; a possible D gene is TRBD2 (6 bases). The V end lost 5 bases, the J end lost 1 base, and 18 bases lay between the germline ends. The CDR3 is 16 amino acids. Germline V gene sequence: CDR1 SGHAT, CDR2 FQNNGV. The CDR3 loop reads CASSPMPRRGSYEQYF. CDR3 bases: TGTGCCAGCAGCCCGATGCCCAGGAGGGGTTCCTACGAGCAGTACTTC.

CDR3 nucleotide sequence: TGTGCCAGCAGCGTAACTTACGCGAGGGTGGACACCGGGGAGCTGTTTTTT. This gives the protein CASSVTYARVDTGELFF. This chain joins TRBV9 and TRBJ2-2, with D perhaps matching TRBD2 (5 bases). Germline V CDR1 and CDR2: SGDLS, YYNGEE. V dropped 1 base and J dropped 3 bases, with 16 bases sitting between them. CDR3 length: 17 amino acids.

This chain uses TRBV30 with TRBJ1-2; D remains unclear. The V end was cut by 2 bases, the J end by 7 bases, with 8 bases between. Germline V lookup: CDR1 GTSNPN, CDR2 SVGIG (reference sequence). The CDR3 is made up of 11 amino acids. CDR3 nucleotides: TGTGCCTGGAGTCCTGAGTCTGGCTACACCTTC. This encodes CAWSPESGYTF.

This clonotype was found a few times. The chain links TRBV10-3 to TRBJ1-5, with no clear D. Germline assignment: CDR1 ENHRY and CDR2 SYGVKD. Trimming left V 3 bases short and J 3 bases short, with 3 bases between. The CDR3 has 12 residues. The CDR3 DNA reads as TGTGCCATCAGTGATCACAATCAGCCCCAGCATTTT. It codes for CAISDHNQPQHF.

This clonotype was seen a handful of times. The CDR3 DNA is TGTGCCAGCAGCAAACCGATGAACACTGAAGCTTTCTTT. Encoded protein: CASSKPMNTEAFF. This rearrangement joins TRBV7-9 to TRBJ1-1; no firm D call. This CDR3 has 13 residues. Deletions cut 5 bases from V and 0 bases from J, with 7 bases between. Germline assignment: CDR1 SEHNR and CDR2 FQNEAQ (reference sequence). The whole variable domain, remainder taken from reference TRBV7-9 and TRBJ1-1, is DTGVSQNPRHKITKRGQNVTFRCDPISEHNRLYWYRQTLGQGPEFLTYFQNEAQLEKSRLLSDRFSAERPKGSFSTLEIQRTEQGDSAMYLCASSKPMNTEAFFGQGTRLTVV.

The sample holds a few counts of this clonotype. The genes are TRBV4-2 and TRBJ2-3, with 9 bases lining up with TRBD2. The V segment lost 0 bases and the J segment 1 base; nucleotides outside the gene matches: 14. CDR3 length: 20 residues. Per the germline V gene, CDR1 is LGHNA and CDR2 is YNFKEQ. In DNA form, the CDR3 reads TGTGCCAGCAGCCAAGATTGGGTAGCGGGGGCTCATCGGGGCACAGATACGCAGTATTTT. Amino acid sequence: CASSQDWVAGAHRGTDTQYF.

J is TRBJ2-5 and V is TRBV20-1; the D gene is possibly TRBD2 (6 bases). V lost 5 bases to trimming and J lost 0 bases, with 13 bases between them. The CDR3 covers 14 residues. From germline, CDR1 is DFQATT and CDR2 SNEGSKA (reference sequence). CDR3 in DNA: TGCAGTGCTCTCCTAGCGAAAAACCAAGAGACCCAGTACTTC. Amino acids: CSALLAKNQETQYF.

This chain links TRBV7-2 with TRBJ2-2; D unclear. The V end was cut by 5 bases, the J end by 0 bases, with 16 bases between. This CDR3 is 17 amino acids long. CDR1 and CDR2 from the germline V gene are SGHTA and FQGNSA. The CDR3 protein is CASSRPGVVTNTGELFF. The CDR3 DNA follows: TGTGCCAGCAGCCGTCCGGGTGTAGTAACGAACACCGGGGAGCTGTTTTTT.

This clonotype was detected a few times. V usage is TRBV6-5 and J usage is TRBJ2-1, with D perhaps TRBD2 (5 bases). The CDR3 consists of 15 residues. V lost 2 bases and J lost 5, with 13 bases in between. CDR1 is MNHEY and CDR2 is SVGAGI in the germline V gene. The CDR3 spells CASSYEPEVDNEQFF. Written as DNA, the CDR3 is TGTGCCAGCAGTTACGAACCGGAGGTTGACAATGAGCAGTTCTTC.

The chain couples TRBV7-6 to TRBJ2-5, with D perhaps TRBD1 or TRBD2 (7 bases each). The V gene's germline CDR1 is SGHVS and CDR2 FNYEAQ. This CDR3 region has 14 residues. Trimming removed 5 bases from V and 4 bases from J, with 14 bases in between. As DNA, the CDR3 is TGTGCCAGCAGCCGCACAGGGGAGGGAGAGACCCAGTACTTC. Amino acid sequence: CASSRTGEGETQYF.

This chain connects TRBV4-2 to TRBJ2-7, with 7 positions matching TRBD2. This CDR3 has 17 residues. Germline loops: CDR1 LGHNA, CDR2 YNFKEQ. The trim removed 0 bases at V and 3 bases at J, leaving 11 bases unmatched. The CDR3 DNA reads as TGTGCCAGCAGCCAAGATTACCGGGCTAGCGGATACTACGAGCAGTACTTC. Protein product: CASSQDYRASGYYEQYF.

The J gene is TRBJ2-7, the V gene TRBV4-1; D is unclear. The CDR3 is made up of 13 amino acids. Trimming pared 8 bases from V and 3 bases from J, leaving 14 bases between. Per the germline V gene, CDR1 is MGHRA and CDR2 is YSYEKL. CDR3 sequence: CASRDLGNYEQYF. CDR3 nucleotide sequence: TGCGCCAGCCGCGACCTGGGGAACTACGAGCAGTACTTC.

This clonotype was detected a few times. V usage is TRBV7-9 and J usage is TRBJ2-3; D is undetermined. Germline V gene sequence: CDR1 SEHNR, CDR2 FQNEAQ (reference sequence). Trimming shortened V by 1 base and J by 4 bases, and 9 bases separated the two germline ends. The CDR3 sequence is 14 residues long. CDR3 protein: CASSLVLESDTQYF. Here the CDR3 DNA reads TGTGCCAGCAGCTTAGTACTGGAGTCAGATACGCAGTATTTT.

This clonotype was counted between two and nine times. V usage is TRBV6-2 or TRBV6-3 and J usage is TRBJ2-7; TRBD2 aligns across 10 bases. Germline CDR1 MNHEY, CDR2 SVGEGT. The ends lost 0 bases at V and 3 bases at J; junction bases unmatched: 11. The CDR3 totals 18 residues. CDR3 coding DNA: TGTGCCAGCAGTTACTCCGGACCAACTAGCGGGAACAACTACGAGCAGTACTTC. Translating it yields CASSYSGPTSGNNYEQYF.

This clonotype has a handful of counts. This chain links TRBV27 with TRBJ2-3; D gene unclear. V was shortened by 2 bases and J by 4 bases, with 13 bases between the two germline ends. Germline-derived CDR1 and CDR2 are MNHEY and SMNVEV (reference sequence). The CDR3 is made up of 15 amino acids. CDR3 nucleotide sequence: TGTGCCAGCAGTTTAGACCCCTGGCAGGCAGATACGCAGTATTTT. It codes for CASSLDPWQADTQYF.

This sequence joins TRBV7-3 and TRBJ1-1, with TRBD1 matching over 7 bases. The germline gives CDR1 SGHTA, CDR2 FQGTGA. The ends lost 3 bases at V and 0 bases at J; junction bases unmatched: 4. The CDR3 sequence is 15 residues long. The CDR3 nucleotides read TGTGCCAGCAGCTTCGACAGGGCCGTGAACACTGAAGCTTTCTTT. The encoded protein is CASSFDRAVNTEAFF.

V usage is TRBV7-9 and J usage is TRBJ1-2; D is perhaps TRBD1 (6 bases). Germline loops: CDR1 SEHNR, CDR2 FQNEAQ (reference sequence). CDR3 length equals 15 residues. Trimming shortened V by 2 bases and J by 5 bases, and 15 bases separated the two germline ends. The CDR3 loop reads CASSLFVGGAYGYTF. In DNA, the CDR3 is TGTGCCAGCAGCTTATTCGTCGGGGGGGCTTATGGCTACACCTTC.

This clonotype was observed a handful of times. The V and J genes are TRBV11-3 and TRBJ2-5, with 14 bases lining up with TRBD2. This CDR3 contains 22 residues. Germline CDR1 SGHNT, CDR2 YENEEA. The V and J ends lost 4 bases and 0 bases, in that order; junction bases with no gene match: 19. CDR3 in DNA: TGTGCCAGCAGCTACCCCCTAGGGACTAGCGGGAGCGCACTTGACTACCAAGAGACCCAGTACTTC. Translation gives CASSYPLGTSGSALDYQETQYF.

This chain uses TRBV12-3 or TRBV12-4 with TRBJ2-1; TRBD2 is a possible D gene (5 bases). Trimming cost V 4 bases and J 10 bases, with 11 bases left between them. The CDR3 totals 12 residues. CDR3 sequence (DNA): TGTGCCAGCAGTTCCGGACTTGAGGAGCAGTTCTTC. Translation gives CASSSGLEEQFF.

This clonotype was observed at least ten times. The rearrangement links TRBV10-3 to TRBJ1-6; D gene unclear. CDR1 is ENHRY and CDR2 is SYGVKD in the germline V gene. This CDR3 comprises 13 residues. With 0 bases removed from V and 15 bases from J, the gap between germline ends came to 12 bases. The CDR3 DNA is TGTGCCATCAGTGAGTCGCTCTCCGGGCACCTCCACTTT. Its translation: CAISESLSGHLHF.

The chain has TRBV3-1 and TRBJ2-2; 7 positions agree with TRBD1. This CDR3 comprises 15 residues. J was trimmed by 3 bases and V by 1 base; bases with no gene match: 2. CDR1 and CDR2 (germline): LGHDT, YNNKEL (reference sequence). CDR3 amino acids: CASSQGDSYTGELFF. In nucleotides, the CDR3 is TGTGCCAGCAGCCAAGGGGACAGTTACACCGGGGAGCTGTTTTTT. Supplemented by reference TRBV3-1 and TRBJ2-2, the full variable domain reads DTAVSQTPKYLVTQMGNDKSIKCEQNLGHDTMYWYKQDSKKFLKIMFSYNNKELIINETVPNRFSPKSPDKAHLNLHINSLELGDSAVYFCASSQGDSYTGELFFGEGSRLTVL.

This clonotype was seen a few times. The chain employs TRBV5-4 and TRBJ2-1, with D perhaps TRBD1 or TRBD2 (5 bases each). Trimming took 4 bases from V and 2 from J, leaving 16 bases between them. The length of the CDR3 is 16 residues. Germline assignment: CDR1 SGHNT and CDR2 YYREEE (reference sequence). CDR3 bases: TGTGCCAGCAGCGCTTATTCGGGACCGACCTACAATGAGCAGTTCTTC. Its protein is CASSAYSGPTYNEQFF.

V and J are TRBV24-1 and TRBJ2-1; 7 bases match TRBD2. V was clipped by 1 base and J by 9 bases; unmatched bases: 8. From germline, CDR1 is KGHDR and CDR2 SFDVKD. The CDR3 runs to 15 residues. As DNA, the CDR3 is TGTGCCACCAGTGATTTTGCGGGAGAGGGTGCTGAGCAGTTCTTC. It codes for CATSDFAGEGAEQFF.

Only a few counts were recorded for this clonotype. DNA for the CDR3: TGTGCCACCAGCAGGGAAATAGCGGGGGCCTCCTACGAGCAGTACTTC. Its translation is CATSREIAGASYEQYF. The chain uses TRBV15 and TRBJ2-7, with TRBD2 matching over 9 bases. The CDR3 has 16 residues. V was clipped by 3 bases and J by 0 bases; unmatched bases: 6. The germline CDR1 and CDR2 sequences are LNHNV and YYDKDF (reference sequence).